This TCR beta chain appears in the sequencing data of a study of control samples from healthy donors and cancer patients. Libraries were prepared by immunoSEQ multiplex PCR; TCRdb keeps only in-frame clonotypes and omits some of them. The sample has around 110,000 clones, more than 70% seen once. Germline CDR1 and CDR2: MNHEY and SVGAGI. V dropped 6 bases and J dropped 0 bases, with 12 bases sitting between them. There are 15 residues in the CDR3. This receptor was taken from a woman between 65 and 79 years old in good health. The material sequenced was blood. This chain joins TRBV6-5 and TRBJ1-3; D gene unclear. In DNA, the CDR3 is TGTGCCAGCAGCCGCGACGGCTACTCTGGAAACACCATATATTTT. It specifies CASSRDGYSGNTIYF.